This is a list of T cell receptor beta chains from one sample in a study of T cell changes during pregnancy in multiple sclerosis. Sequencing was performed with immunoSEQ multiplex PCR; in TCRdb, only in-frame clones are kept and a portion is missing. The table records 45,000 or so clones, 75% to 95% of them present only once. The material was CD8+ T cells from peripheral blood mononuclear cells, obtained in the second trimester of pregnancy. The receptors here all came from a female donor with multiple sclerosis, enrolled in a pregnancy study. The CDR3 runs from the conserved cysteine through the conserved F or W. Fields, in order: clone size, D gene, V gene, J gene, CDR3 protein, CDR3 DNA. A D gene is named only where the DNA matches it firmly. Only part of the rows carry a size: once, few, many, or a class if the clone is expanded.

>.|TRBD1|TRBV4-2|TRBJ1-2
CASSPGQGEFTF
TGTGCCAGCAGCCCCGGACAGGGTGAATTCACCTTC
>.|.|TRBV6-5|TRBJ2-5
CASSLGPVQYF
TGTGCCAGCAGTCTGGGGCCCGTTCAGTACTTC
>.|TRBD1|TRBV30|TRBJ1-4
CAWSAGQGNEKLFF
TGTGCCTGGAGTGCCGGACAGGGGAATGAAAAACTGTTTTTT
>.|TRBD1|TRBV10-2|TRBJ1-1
CASIPFQGGTEAFF
TGCGCCAGCATACCTTTCCAGGGGGGCACTGAAGCTTTCTTT
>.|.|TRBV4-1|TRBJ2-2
CASSQEAQGNTGELFF
TGCGCCAGCAGCCAAGAAGCACAGGGGAACACCGGGGAGCTGTTTTTT
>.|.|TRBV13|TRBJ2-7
CASSMGPAGLREQYF
TGTGCCAGCAGCATGGGCCCGGCGGGGTTGCGCGAGCAGTACTTC
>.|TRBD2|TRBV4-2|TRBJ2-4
CASSQPGLAGENIQYF
TGTGCCAGCAGCCAACCGGGACTAGCGGGGGAAAACATTCAGTACTTC
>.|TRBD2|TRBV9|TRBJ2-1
CASSVEGSGGHNEQFF
TGTGCCAGCAGCGTAGAAGGTAGCGGGGGGCACAATGAGCAGTTCTTC
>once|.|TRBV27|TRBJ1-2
CASMKEGHYGYTF
TGTGCCAGCATGAAGGAGGGACACTATGGCTACACCTTC
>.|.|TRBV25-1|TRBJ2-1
CASSRGTYNEQFF
TGTGCCAGCAGTCGGGGAACCTACAATGAGCAGTTCTTC
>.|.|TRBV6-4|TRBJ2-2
CASSDSTGSSGELFF
TGTGCCAGCAGTGACTCAACAGGGTCGAGCGGGGAGCTGTTTTTT
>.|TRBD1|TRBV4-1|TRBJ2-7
CASSQGDRVYEQYF
TGCGCCAGCAGCCAAGGGGACAGGGTCTACGAGCAGTACTTC
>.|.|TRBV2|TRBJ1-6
CASSVGAGRDSPLHF
TGTGCCAGCAGTGTAGGCGCCGGGAGGGATTCACCCCTCCACTTT
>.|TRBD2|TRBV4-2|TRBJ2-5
CASSQEHGGAGGETQYF
TGTGCCAGCAGCCAAGAACACGGGGGGGCCGGGGGAGAGACCCAGTACTTC
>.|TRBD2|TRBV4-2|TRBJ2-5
CASSQVFGGGAGGIIGETQYF
TGTGCCAGCAGCCAAGTTTTTGGCGGGGGGGCGGGAGGTATCATTGGAGAGACCCAGTACTTC
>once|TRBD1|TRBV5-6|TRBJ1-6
CASSLTGGQSPLHF
TGTGCCAGCAGCTTGACAGGGGGCCAGTCACCCCTCCACTTT
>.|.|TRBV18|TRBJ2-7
CASSPPWSEQYF
TGTGCCAGCTCACCCCCTTGGAGCGAGCAGTACTTC
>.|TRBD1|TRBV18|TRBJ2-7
CASSTDRAYEQYF
TGTGCCAGCTCGACGGACAGGGCCTACGAGCAGTACTTC
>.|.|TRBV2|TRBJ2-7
CASRGRGGSSYEQYF
TGTGCCAGCAGGGGCAGGGGCGGGAGCTCCTACGAGCAGTACTTC
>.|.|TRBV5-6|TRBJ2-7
CASSTSGYEQYF
TGTGCCAGCAGCACCTCAGGTTACGAGCAGTACTTC
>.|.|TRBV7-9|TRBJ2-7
CASSPGGQGPRSYEQYF
TGTGCCAGCAGCCCCGGGGGGCAGGGCCCTCGCTCCTACGAGCAGTACTTC
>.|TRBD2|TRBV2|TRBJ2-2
CASRALAGGPSGELFF
TGTGCCAGCAGGGCACTAGCGGGGGGGCCGAGCGGGGAGCTGTTTTTT
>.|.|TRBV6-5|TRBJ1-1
CASSYLSWQLNTEAFF
TGTGCCAGCAGTTACCTCTCGTGGCAGTTGAACACTGAAGCTTTCTTT
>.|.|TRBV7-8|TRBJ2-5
CASSLGGPPQETQYF
TGTGCCAGCAGCTTAGGCGGGCCCCCCCAAGAGACCCAGTACTTC
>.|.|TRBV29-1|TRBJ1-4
CSVSTSEVGTYATNEKLFF
TGCAGCGTCTCAACCTCCGAGGTGGGGACATATGCAACTAATGAAAAACTGTTTTTT
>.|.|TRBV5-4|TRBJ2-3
CASSSYTDTQYF
TGTGCCAGCAGCTCCTACACAGATACGCAGTATTTT
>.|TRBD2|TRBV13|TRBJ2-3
CASSPGTSGGVSTDTQYF
TGTGCCAGCAGCCCCGGGACTAGCGGGGGCGTAAGCACAGATACGCAGTATTTT
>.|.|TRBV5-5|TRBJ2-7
CASSLVGQGNSYEQYF
TGTGCCAGCAGCTTGGTAGGGCAGGGAAACTCCTACGAGCAGTACTTC
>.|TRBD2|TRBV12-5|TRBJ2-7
CASGPPDSGGVEQYF
TGTGCTAGTGGCCCCCCTGATAGCGGGGGCGTCGAGCAGTACTTC
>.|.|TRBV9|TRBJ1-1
CASSVPLAGNTEAFF
TGTGCCAGCAGCGTCCCCCTCGCGGGGAACACTGAAGCTTTCTTT
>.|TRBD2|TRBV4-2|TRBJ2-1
CASSQDWERGGDEQFF
TGTGCCAGCAGCCAAGATTGGGAGCGGGGGGGCGATGAGCAGTTCTTC
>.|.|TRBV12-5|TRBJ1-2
CASGSGQIYGYTF
TGTGCTAGTGGTTCAGGACAGATCTATGGCTACACCTTC
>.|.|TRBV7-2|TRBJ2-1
CASSLGEGLGYNEQFF
TGTGCCAGCAGCTTAGGAGAGGGTCTGGGATACAATGAGCAGTTCTTC
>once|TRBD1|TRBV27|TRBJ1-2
CASRSGGANYGYTF
TGTGCCAGCAGGTCAGGGGGAGCTAACTATGGCTACACCTTC
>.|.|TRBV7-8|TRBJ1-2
CASSHWEEALPTFYGYTF
TGTGCCAGCAGCCACTGGGAGGAAGCCTTACCCACTTTCTATGGCTACACCTTC
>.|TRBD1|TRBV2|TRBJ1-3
CASSRDSRNTIYF
TGTGCCAGCAGTCGGGACAGCCGAAACACCATATATTTT
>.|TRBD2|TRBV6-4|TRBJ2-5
CASSPGTTDQETQYF
TGTGCCAGCAGCCCCGGGACTACCGACCAAGAGACCCAGTACTTC
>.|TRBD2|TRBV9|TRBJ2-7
CASSPPGGSYEQYF
TGTGCCAGCAGCCCTCCGGGAGGTTCCTACGAGCAGTACTTC
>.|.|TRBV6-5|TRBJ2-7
CASSYGAGNEQYF
TGTGCCAGCAGTTACGGGGCAGGGAACGAGCAGTACTTC
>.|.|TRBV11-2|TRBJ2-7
CASSLGQTYEQYF
TGTGCCAGCAGCTTAGGGCAGACCTACGAGCAGTACTTC
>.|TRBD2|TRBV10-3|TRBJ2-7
CAISEFYAGTSGGATYEQYF
TGTGCCATCAGTGAGTTTTACGCCGGGACTAGCGGGGGGGCGACGTACGAGCAGTACTTC
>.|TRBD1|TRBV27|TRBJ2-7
CASSSTPGTGRDEQYF
TGTGCCAGCAGCTCCACGCCGGGGACAGGGAGGGACGAGCAGTACTTC
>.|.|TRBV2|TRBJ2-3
CASSGTETSTDTQYF
TGTGCCAGCAGTGGGACAGAGACTAGCACAGATACGCAGTATTTT
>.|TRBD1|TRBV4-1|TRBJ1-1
CASSQLQGQGRNTEAFF
TGCGCCAGCAGCCAACTCCAGGGACAGGGCCGGAACACTGAAGCTTTCTTT
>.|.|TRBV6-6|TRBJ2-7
CASTTGGGHEPEQYF
TGTGCCAGCACTACCGGGGGAGGTCATGAACCCGAGCAGTACTTC
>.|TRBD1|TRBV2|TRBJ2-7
CASSISSGTGSYEQYF
TGTGCCAGCAGTATCTCTTCCGGGACAGGATCCTACGAGCAGTACTTC
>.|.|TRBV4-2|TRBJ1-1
CASSQETVNTEAFF
TGTGCCAGCAGCCAAGAAACGGTGAACACTGAAGCTTTCTTT